This passage covers 20 T cell receptor beta chains from one sample sequenced in a study of blood T cell repertoires in COVID-19. TCRdb's table, derived via immunoSEQ multiplex PCR, lists solely in-frame clones and lacks some. The table lists tens of thousands of clones, around 74% of them singletons, with around 3.9% in the top ten. Sample: peripheral blood. The source is an older man with COVID-19, enrolled during active disease.

The rearrangement links TRBV28 to TRBJ1-1; D ambiguous. Trimming removed 7 bases from V and 7 bases from J, with 10 bases in between. This CDR3 spans 11 amino acids. Germline V gene sequence: CDR1 MDHEN, CDR2 SYDVKM. The CDR3 protein is CASIYRREAFF. The CDR3 region has the DNA TGTGCCAGCATCTATCGTCGTGAAGCTTTCTTT. Combining the CDR3 with reference TRBV28 and TRBJ1-1 gives the whole variable domain DVKVTQSSRYLVKRTGEKVFLECVQDMDHENMFWYRQDPGLGLRLIYFSYDVKMKEKGDIPEGYSVSREKKERFSLILESASTNQTSMYLCASIYRREAFFGQGTRLTVV.

Ten or more counts support this clone. The chain links TRBV5-6 to TRBJ2-7, with 11 bases fitting TRBD1. Unmatched junction bases numbered 0, after V lost 4 bases and J lost 3 bases. CDR3 length: 13 amino acids. CDR1 is SGHDT and CDR2 is YYEEEE in the germline V gene. Here the CDR3 reads CASSGTGGYEQYF. The CDR3, as DNA: TGTGCCAGCAGCGGGACAGGGGGCTACGAGCAGTACTTC.

This clone was seen a few times. The CDR3 DNA follows: TGTGCCAGCAGCTTATACCCAACCGGGGAGACCCAGTACTTC. Translating it yields CASSLYPTGETQYF. The V gene is TRBV7-8, the J gene TRBJ2-5; no firm D call. V dropped 2 bases and J dropped 5 bases, with 12 bases sitting between them. This CDR3 is built from 14 residues. The germline gives CDR1 SGHVS, CDR2 FQNEAQ.

In nucleotides, the CDR3 is TGTGCCAGTAGTACGGGTGGGACAGCCTTCGGCAATCAGCCCCAGCATTTT. It yields the protein CASSTGGTAFGNQPQHF. This chain uses TRBV19 with TRBJ1-5; 7 bases align to TRBD1. The trim removed 4 bases at V and 2 bases at J, leaving 11 bases unmatched. This CDR3 spans 17 amino acids. Germline V gene data show CDR1 as LNHDA and CDR2 as SQIVND (reference sequence). Using reference TRBV19 and TRBJ1-5 for the parts outside the CDR3, the full variable domain is DGGITQSPKYLFRKEGQNVTLSCEQNLNHDAMYWYRQDPGQGLRLIYYSQIVNDFQKGDIAEGYSVSREKKESFPLTVTSAQKNPTAFYLCASSTGGTAFGNQPQHFGDGTRLSIL.

The J gene is TRBJ2-7, the V gene TRBV10-3; TRBD2 matches 12 bases. Germline V CDR1 and CDR2: ENHRY, SYGVKD. V trimming: 0 bases; J trimming: 0 bases; junction bases outside the gene matches: 12. The CDR3 is 20 residues long. CDR3 sequence: CAISESPGAGTSGHSYEQYF. The DNA of the CDR3 is TGTGCCATCAGTGAGTCTCCCGGGGCCGGGACTAGCGGGCACTCCTACGAGCAGTACTTC.

The rearrangement uses TRBV28 and TRBJ1-3; no clear D gene. Trimming shortened V by 2 bases and J by 0 bases, and 5 bases separated the two germline ends. Per germline, CDR1 MDHEN and CDR2 SYDVKM. This CDR3 is 14 amino acids long. Written as DNA, the CDR3 is TGTGCCAGCAGTTTAGTCTACTCTGGAAACACCATATATTTT. Translated, it gives CASSLVYSGNTIYF.

In this sample, this clone turned up a few times. For the CDR3, the DNA is TGTGCCAGCAGTTGGGTTCGGCAGGGACAGCATTTT. Its protein product is CASSWVRQGQHF. This chain links TRBV28 with TRBJ1-5; D is possibly TRBD1 (5 bases). The CDR3 consists of 12 residues. In germline, CDR1 is MDHEN, CDR2 SYDVKM. Between the trimmed V and J ends, which lost 4 bases and 13 bases, there was a span of 14 bases.

This clone was seen many times. This chain uses TRBV27 with TRBJ1-1; D not resolved. Germline V CDR1 and CDR2: MNHEY, SMNVEV (reference sequence). The ends were cut back, 3 bases at V and 3 bases at J, with 8 bases in the middle. The CDR3 has 13 amino acids. The DNA of the CDR3 is TGTGCCAGCAGTTTCGGGTGGTACACTGAAGCTTTCTTT. Its protein product is CASSFGWYTEAFF.

V usage is TRBV7-2 and J usage is TRBJ2-7; TRBD2 agrees at 10 bases. The CDR3 consists of 14 residues. Trimming at V came to 6 bases and at J to 5 bases, leaving 7 bases not matched to a gene. Germline CDR1 SGHTA, CDR2 FQGNSA. CDR3 nucleotides: TGTGCCAGCAGAAACGGACTAGCGGCCCACGAGCAGTACTTC. Translation gives CASRNGLAAHEQYF.

The J gene is TRBJ2-7, the V gene TRBV3-1 (or the pseudogene TRBV3-2), with 10 bases aligning to TRBD2. Germline V gene lookup returns CDR1 LGHDT and CDR2 YNNKEL (reference sequence). V shed 4 bases, J shed 4 bases, and the junction held 4 bases outside the gene matches. The CDR3 covers 14 residues. For the CDR3, the DNA is TGTGCCAGCAGCCCAGCGGGAGGGCCTTACGAGCAGTACTTC. Amino acids: CASSPAGGPYEQYF.

The genes are TRBV4-1 and TRBJ2-2; D possibly corresponds to TRBD2 (5 bases). The germline gives CDR1 MGHRA, CDR2 YSYEKL. V was pared by 6 bases and J by 0 bases, with 20 bases between. This CDR3 has 18 residues. The CDR3 here is CASSKGVQRSSNTGELFF. CDR3 bases: TGCGCCAGCAGTAAAGGAGTTCAGCGGAGCTCGAACACCGGGGAGCTGTTTTTT.

The V gene is TRBV7-2, the J gene TRBJ1-2; D call uncertain. V was pared by 3 bases and J by 6 bases, with 11 bases between. This CDR3 region has 13 residues. CDR1 is SGHTA, CDR2 FQGNSA, per germline. In nucleotides, the CDR3 is TGTGCCAGCAGCTTTGGGGAGCTTGATGGCTACACCTTC. Residues: CASSFGELDGYTF. Drawing the rest from reference TRBV7-2 and TRBJ1-2, the complete variable domain is GAGVSQSPSNKVTEKGKDVELRCDPISGHTALYWYRQSLGQGLEFLIYFQGNSAPDKSGLPSDRFSAERTGGSVSTLTIQRTQQEDSAVYLCASSFGELDGYTFGSGTRLTVV.

V is TRBV27 and J is TRBJ1-1; 9 bases are shared with TRBD1. The CDR3 is made up of 14 amino acids. Germline V lookup: CDR1 MNHEY, CDR2 SMNVEV (reference sequence). V shed 5 bases, J shed 7 bases, and the junction held 8 bases outside the gene matches. The CDR3 spells CASSQTGGSVEAFF. For the CDR3, the DNA is TGTGCCAGCAGTCAGACAGGGGGGAGTGTTGAAGCTTTCTTT.

V usage is TRBV4-1 and J usage is TRBJ2-2; 12 bases map to TRBD1. Germline lookup yields CDR1 MGHRA and CDR2 YSYEKL. CDR3 length: 18 amino acids. V was pared by 3 bases and J by 4 bases, with 9 bases of the junction left unmatched. The CDR3 is CASSQAPGTGGLTGELFF. CDR3 DNA sequence: TGCGCCAGCAGCCAGGCCCCCGGGACAGGGGGCCTCACCGGGGAGCTGTTTTTT.

The genes are TRBV24-1 and TRBJ2-3; D is possibly TRBD2 (7 bases). The germline gives CDR1 KGHDR, CDR2 SFDVKD. The CDR3 loop spans 15 amino acids. The V gene lost 3 bases and the J gene lost 6 bases, with 15 bases spanning the gap. Written as DNA, the CDR3 is TGTGCCACCAGTGATCCGGGAGGCCAGGGGGATACGCAGTATTTT. This translates into CATSDPGGQGDTQYF.

This clone is a singleton in its sample. The chain employs TRBV3-1 (or the pseudogene TRBV3-2) and TRBJ2-5; 7 bases fit TRBD2. CDR1 and CDR2 from the germline V gene are LGHDT and YNNKEL (reference sequence). V was clipped by 0 bases and J by 4 bases; unmatched bases: 8. The CDR3 is 16 amino acids. The CDR3 reads CASSQDLAGERETQYF. The CDR3 DNA follows: TGTGCCAGCAGCCAAGACCTGGCGGGAGAGAGAGAGACCCAGTACTTC.

This clone occurred a few times. The V call is TRBV7-2, the J call TRBJ2-7; D perhaps matches TRBD2 (7 bases). Germline loops: CDR1 SGHTA, CDR2 FQGNSA. The CDR3 runs 14 residues. Trimming removed 8 bases from V and 0 bases from J, with 14 bases in between. The DNA for the CDR3 is TGTGCCAGCGGTAGAGGGGGGGCCTCCTACGAGCAGTACTTC. Translation: CASGRGGASYEQYF.

The chain links TRBV7-8 to TRBJ2-7, with TRBD2 matching over 8 bases. V shed 4 bases, J shed 2 bases, and the junction held 13 bases outside the gene matches. Germline V gives CDR1 SGHVS, CDR2 FQNEAQ. This CDR3 has 17 residues. The CDR3 DNA sequence: TGTGCCAGCAGCTACCATTTTAGCGGGACCTCCACCTACGAGCAGTACTTC. Its translation: CASSYHFSGTSTYEQYF. The full variable domain, its missing parts supplied by reference TRBV7-8 and TRBJ2-7, is GAGVSQSPRYKVAKRGQDVALRCDPISGHVSLFWYQQALGQGPEFLTYFQNEAQLDKSGLPSDRFFAERPEGSVSTLKIQRTQQEDSAVYLCASSYHFSGTSTYEQYFGPGTRLTVT.

The J gene is TRBJ2-3, the V gene TRBV7-6; possible D gene TRBD1, 6 bases. V was cut by 4 bases and J by 0 bases, with 14 bases left in between. From germline, CDR1 is SGHVS and CDR2 FNYEAQ. The CDR3 loop spans 16 amino acids. CDR3 DNA: TGTGCCAGCAGCTCCGGACAGCTAACTAGCACAGATACGCAGTATTTT. It codes for CASSSGQLTSTDTQYF.

The chain recombines TRBV28 with TRBJ2-7; a possible D gene is TRBD2 (6 bases). The CDR3 has 16 residues. CDR1 is MDHEN and CDR2 is SYDVKM in the germline V gene. With 2 bases removed from V and 3 bases from J, the gap between germline ends came to 17 bases. The CDR3 bases are TGTGCCAGCAGTTTAGGCAGGAGGGGTAGGGGCTACGAGCAGTACTTC. It codes for CASSLGRRGRGYEQYF. The full variable domain, rest sourced from reference TRBV28 and TRBJ2-7, is DVKVTQSSRYLVKRTGEKVFLECVQDMDHENMFWYRQDPGLGLRLIYFSYDVKMKEKGDIPEGYSVSREKKERFSLILESASTNQTSMYLCASSLGRRGRGYEQYFGPGTRLTVT.